This TCR beta chain was recovered during a study of OX40 agonist ivuxolimab in advanced cancers. Study overall: Under the entry rules, prior anti-PD-1, anti-PD-L1 or anti-CTLA-4 therapy was allowed, and 35% to 40% had some. Notes on the study in general: In CD8+ T cells, expanded clones were on average more numerous than in CD4+. By week 6 at 0.1 to 3.0 mg/kg, blood CD4+ and CD8+ T cells had expanded clonally.

Profiling relied on immunoSEQ multiplex PCR, and the TCRdb table lists in-frame clones only, not all of them. This table holds roughly 25,000 clones, roughly 85% found once. A word on this clone: Antigen unknown.

Any history of autoimmune disease or systemic immunosuppression disqualified patients. From germline, CDR1 is SEHNR and CDR2 FQNEAQ (reference sequence). V lost 1 base to trimming and J lost 7 bases, with 8 bases between them. CDR3 length: 13 residues. V and J are TRBV7-9 and TRBJ2-1; D not resolved. This material consisted of CD4+ or CD8+ T cells sorted from blood, taken in a trial of the OX40 agonist ivuxolimab. This receptor was obtained from an adult with an advanced solid tumor such as melanoma, head and neck, liver or kidney cancer. CDR3 protein: CASSLVLGNEQFF. CDR3 coding DNA: TGTGCCAGCAGCTTAGTCCTCGGGAATGAGCAGTTCTTC.